This TCR beta chain came from a study of shared clonotypes between healthy human individuals. General observations from the study: Generation probabilities of non-shared clonotypes were lower (relative to those shared by all four donors). For sorted subsets, rarefaction showed incomplete sequencing despite large depth.

Investigators divided CD4+ cells into CD45RA+ naive and CD45RA-negative memory subsets. To note about this clone: What it binds is not known.

This CDR3 contains 16 residues. Germline CDR1 SGHTA, CDR2 FQGNSA. Trimming pared 2 bases from V and 0 bases from J, leaving 13 bases between. Authors' processing steps: Owing to the provision of junction-only sequences devoid of quality scores by immunoSEQ, filtering differed. Measured with immunoSEQ multiplex PCR; TCRdb has only the in-frame clones, and not every one. D and trimming were read from the DNA, whereas the V and J calls and clone size are those reported in that table. The table lists approximately 2.1 million clones, roughly 93% of them singletons. Specimen: naive CD4+ T cells from PBMCs. As for subset: CD45RA+ positively selected. The source is a young man in good health. Some clones in this sample may be carry-over from other donors' samples. The chain has TRBV7-2 and TRBJ1-1; D ambiguous. The CDR3 protein is CASSLRVGLMNTEAFF. The CDR3 DNA reads TGTGCCAGCAGCTTACGTGTGGGTTTAATGAACACTGAAGCTTTCTTT. Full variable domain (remainder filled in from reference TRBV7-2 and TRBJ1-1): GAGVSQSPSNKVTEKGKDVELRCDPISGHTALYWYRQSLGQGLEFLIYFQGNSAPDKSGLPSDRFSAERTGGSVSTLTIQRTQQEDSAVYLCASSLRVGLMNTEAFFGQGTRLTVV.